These T cell receptor beta chains were read from a single sample in a study of beta chain features in type 1 diabetes. Profiled with immunoSEQ multiplex PCR; TCRdb holds only in-frame clones, not every one. The sample lists some 180,000 clones; approximately 13% were seen once. Sequenced sample: central memory CD4+ T cells from blood. These receptors all come from a woman younger than 30 in good health. CDR3s include the opening cysteine and the closing phenylalanine or tryptophan. The D gene is left open where the match is weak. The size of a clone is reported for some rows only, either as once, few or many, or as a class for expanded clones.

few NA TRBJ2-5 TRBV7-8 13 CASSHARGETQYF TGTGCCAGCAGCCACGCGCGCGGGGAGACCCAGTACTTC
NA NA TRBJ1-2 TRBV7-2 14 CASSLDRGYYGYTF TGTGCCAGCAGCTTAGATCGGGGGTACTATGGCTACACCTTC
few NA TRBJ1-2 TRBV7-9 16 CASSLDAGEGNYGYTF TGTGCCAGCAGCTTAGATGCGGGGGAAGGGAACTATGGCTACACCTTC
few TRBD2 TRBJ2-3 TRBV7-2 12 CASGAGVDTQYF TGTGCCAGCGGAGCGGGAGTAGATACGCAGTATTTT
few TRBD1 TRBJ2-7 TRBV30 12 CAWARGSYEQYF TGTGCCTGGGCCAGGGGGTCCTACGAGCAGTACTTC
NA NA TRBJ2-1 TRBV5-1 14 CASSPGSSYNEQFF TGCGCCAGCAGCCCCGGGAGCTCCTACAATGAGCAGTTCTTC
NA TRBD2 TRBJ2-4 TRBV5-1 18 CASSFLGLAGGPGDIQYF TGCGCCAGCAGCTTTTTGGGACTAGCGGGAGGGCCGGGGGACATTCAGTACTTC
few NA TRBJ2-1 TRBV2 13 CASSETTDNEQFF TGTGCCAGCAGTGAGACTACCGACAATGAGCAGTTCTTC
NA NA TRBJ1-4 TRBV28 22 CASSSFFSGAGLSRIRNEKLFF TGTGCCAGCAGTTCTTTCTTCTCAGGAGCGGGACTGTCCCGAATCAGAAATGAAAAACTGTTTTTT
NA NA TRBJ2-3 TRBV4-2 17 CASSQPTGGGWADTQYF TGTGCCAGCAGCCAACCGACGGGGGGCGGGTGGGCAGATACGCAGTATTTT
few TRBD1 TRBJ1-1 TRBV7-2 14 CASSMGQLNTEAFF TGTGCCAGCAGCATGGGACAGTTGAACACTGAAGCTTTCTTT
NA TRBD2 TRBJ2-3 TRBV6-5 14 CASTPGRGTDTQYF TGTGCCAGCACCCCCGGGAGGGGGACAGATACGCAGTATTTT
few NA TRBJ1-2 TRBV4-3 15 CASSQGDSANYGYTF TGCGCCAGCAGCCAGGGTGACAGCGCTAACTATGGCTACACCTTC
few TRBD2 TRBJ2-1 TRBV28 14 CASIGLANYNEQFF TGTGCCAGCATAGGACTAGCCAACTACAATGAGCAGTTCTTC
NA TRBD1 TRBJ1-5 TRBV11-2 17 CASSSTTGGYSNQPQHF TGTGCCAGCAGCTCGACGACAGGGGGATATAGCAATCAGCCCCAGCATTTT
many TRBD1 TRBJ2-6 TRBV14 16 CASSQGQGVWANVLTF TGTGCCAGCAGCCAAGGTCAGGGGGTTTGGGCCAACGTCCTGACTTTC
NA TRBD1 TRBJ1-5 TRBV30 15 CAWSLTGGAGQPQHF TGTGCCTGGAGTCTAACAGGGGGCGCGGGACAGCCCCAGCATTTT
NA NA TRBJ2-5 TRBV10-3 14 CAISEPSTGETQYF TGTGCCATCAGTGAGCCGTCAACGGGAGAGACCCAGTACTTC
few NA TRBJ2-5 TRBV13 14 CASGAGAYQETQYF TGTGCCAGCGGGGCGGGGGCGTACCAAGAGACCCAGTACTTC
few NA TRBJ2-1 TRBV5-1 14 CASSPGSSYNEQFF TGCGCCAGCAGCCCAGGTAGCTCCTACAATGAGCAGTTCTTC
few TRBD1 TRBJ1-1 TRBV15 16 CATSTGTGGFGTEAFF TGTGCCACCAGCACCGGGACAGGGGGCTTTGGCACTGAAGCTTTCTTT
few NA TRBJ2-4 TRBV18 12 CASSLDRNIQYF TGTGCCAGCTCATTGGACAGAAACATTCAGTACTTC
NA TRBD1 TRBJ1-2 TRBV7-8 13 CASSSQTGHGYTF TGTGCCAGCAGCTCCCAGACAGGGCATGGCTACACCTTC
NA NA TRBJ2-1 TRBV7-2 15 CASSFDGTQNNEQFF TGTGCCAGCAGCTTTGATGGGACTCAAAACAATGAGCAGTTCTTC
few NA TRBJ1-1 TRBV28 15 CASSTGGRTNTEAFF TGTGCCAGCAGTACAGGCGGACGAACGAACACTGAAGCTTTCTTT
few NA TRBJ2-3 TRBV15 15 CATSRDGSSTDTQYF TGTGCCACCAGCAGAGACGGGTCAAGCACAGATACGCAGTATTTT
NA NA TRBJ2-7 TRBV7-8 13 CASSLAGVHEQYF TGTGCCAGCAGCTTAGCAGGGGTCCACGAGCAGTACTTC
NA TRBD1 TRBJ1-2 TRBV9 15 CASSVGGQHNYGYTF TGTGCCAGCAGCGTAGGGGGACAGCATAACTATGGCTACACCTTC
NA TRBD1 TRBJ1-2 TRBV29-1 16 CSDSQTMGQTNYGYTF TGCAGCGACAGCCAAACCATGGGACAGACCAACTATGGCTACACCTTC
NA TRBD1 TRBJ1-5 TRBV4-2 14 CASSQFTGDQPQHF TGTGCCAGCAGCCAATTCACAGGGGATCAGCCCCAGCATTTT
NA NA TRBJ1-4 TRBV7-3 14 CASSLGQGTEKLFF TGTGCCAGCAGCTTAGGGCAGGGAACAGAAAAACTGTTTTTT
NA TRBD2 TRBJ2-7 TRBV15 14 CATSRAGGTYEQYF TGTGCCACCAGCAGAGCGGGAGGAACCTACGAGCAGTACTTC
many TRBD2 TRBJ2-1 TRBV2 13 CASSTLAGNEQFF TGTGCCAGCAGCACACTAGCGGGAAATGAGCAGTTCTTC
once NA TRBJ2-2 TRBV28 14 CATTMTGPTGELFF TGTGCCACCACGATGACAGGACCCACCGGGGAGCTGTTTTTT
NA TRBD1 TRBJ1-2 TRBV28 15 CASSSWTGDMGGYTF TGTGCCAGCAGTTCCTGGACAGGGGACATGGGTGGCTACACCTTC